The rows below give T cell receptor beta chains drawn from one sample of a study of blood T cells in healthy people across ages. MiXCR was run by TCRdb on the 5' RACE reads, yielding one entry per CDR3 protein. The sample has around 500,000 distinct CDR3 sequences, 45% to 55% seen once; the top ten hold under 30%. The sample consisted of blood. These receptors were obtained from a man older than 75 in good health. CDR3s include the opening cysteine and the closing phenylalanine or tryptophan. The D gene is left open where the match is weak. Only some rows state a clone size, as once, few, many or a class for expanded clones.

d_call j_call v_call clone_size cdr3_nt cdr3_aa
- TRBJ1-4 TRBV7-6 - TGTGCCAGCAGCCTCAGGACATCCAATGAAAAACTGTTTTTT CASSLRTSNEKLFF
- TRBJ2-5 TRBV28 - TGTGCCAGCAGTCCCTGGTCAACGCGACCAGAGTACCAAGAGACCCAGTACTTC CASSPWSTRPEYQETQYF
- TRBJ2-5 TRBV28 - TGTGCCAGCAGCCCTGTCCTTACGAGAGAGCAGTACTTC CASSPVLTREQYF
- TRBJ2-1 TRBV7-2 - TGTGCCAGCAGCTTAGTGACTCATGAGCAGTTCTTC CASSLVTHEQFF
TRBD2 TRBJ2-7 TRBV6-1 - TGTGCCAGCAGCGACTATAGCGGGAGCATGAAGCAGTACTTC CASSDYSGSMKQYF
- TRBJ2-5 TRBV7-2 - TGTGCCAGCAGCTTAGTTGGGTTGGAGACCCAGTACTTC CASSLVGLETQYF
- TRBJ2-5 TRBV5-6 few TGTGCCAGCAGCTTGGCAGGGTTTGAGACCCAGTACTTC CASSLAGFETQYF
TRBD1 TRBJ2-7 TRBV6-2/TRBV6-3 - TGTGCCACGAACAGGGGCTCCTACGAGCAGTACTTC CATNRGSYEQYF
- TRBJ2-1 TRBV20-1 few TGCAGTGCTAGATGGGGTCAGTTAAGCTCCTACAATGAGCAGTTCTTC CSARWGQLSSYNEQFF
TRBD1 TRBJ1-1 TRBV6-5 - TGTGCCAGCAGTACCCAAACAGGGGAAGCCACTGAAGCTTTCTTT CASSTQTGEATEAFF
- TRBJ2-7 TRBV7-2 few TGTGCCAGCAGCTTAGCGATCAGTAGCTCCTACGAGCAGTACTTC CASSLAISSSYEQYF
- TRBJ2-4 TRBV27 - TGTGCCAGCCCACTGGAGTACTTC CASPLEYF
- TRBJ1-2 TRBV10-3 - TGTGCCATCAGTTGGACGGATGCTAACTATGGCTACACCTTC CAISWTDANYGYTF
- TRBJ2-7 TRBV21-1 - TGTGCCAGCAACTCATCCGCCACACAGCCCTACGAGCAGTACTTC CASNSSATQPYEQYF
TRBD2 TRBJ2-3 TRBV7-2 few TGTGCCAGCAGCCCATTTAGCGGGGGGGCCGCAGATACGCAGTATTTT CASSPFSGGAADTQYF
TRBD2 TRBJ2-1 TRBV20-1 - TGCAGTGCCCGACTAGCGGGACGCAATGAGCAGTTCTTC CSARLAGRNEQFF
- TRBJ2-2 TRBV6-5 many TGTGCCAGCAGTTACTTTTCCGGGGAGCTGTTTTTT CASSYFSGELFF
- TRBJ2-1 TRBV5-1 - TGCGCCAGCAGCTTCCAGGCTAGTAATGAGCGGTTCTTC CASSFQASNERFF
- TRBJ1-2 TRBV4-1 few TGCGCCAGCAGCCAAGATAGGAGGGCGTATGATGGCTACACCTTC CASSQDRRAYDGYTF
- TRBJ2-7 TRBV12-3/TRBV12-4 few TGTGCCAGCAGTTTATCCCGACAGGCATACTACGAGCAGTACTTC CASSLSRQAYYEQYF
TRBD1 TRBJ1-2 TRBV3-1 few TGTGCCAGCAGCCAAGATCCGGGACAGGGGGGACTTTATGGCTACACCTTC CASSQDPGQGGLYGYTF
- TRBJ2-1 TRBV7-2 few TGTGCCAGCAGCTTAGAGGCGATTTCACACAGGAGCCAGTTCTTC CASSLEAISHRSQFF
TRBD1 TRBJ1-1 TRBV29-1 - TGCAGCGTCCACAGAGGAGGGGGCATGAACACTGAAGCTTTCTTT CSVHRGGGMNTEAFF
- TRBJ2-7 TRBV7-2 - TGTGCCAGCAGCCAAGTGGGAGGTCTCCCCTACGAGCAGTACTTC CASSQVGGLPYEQYF